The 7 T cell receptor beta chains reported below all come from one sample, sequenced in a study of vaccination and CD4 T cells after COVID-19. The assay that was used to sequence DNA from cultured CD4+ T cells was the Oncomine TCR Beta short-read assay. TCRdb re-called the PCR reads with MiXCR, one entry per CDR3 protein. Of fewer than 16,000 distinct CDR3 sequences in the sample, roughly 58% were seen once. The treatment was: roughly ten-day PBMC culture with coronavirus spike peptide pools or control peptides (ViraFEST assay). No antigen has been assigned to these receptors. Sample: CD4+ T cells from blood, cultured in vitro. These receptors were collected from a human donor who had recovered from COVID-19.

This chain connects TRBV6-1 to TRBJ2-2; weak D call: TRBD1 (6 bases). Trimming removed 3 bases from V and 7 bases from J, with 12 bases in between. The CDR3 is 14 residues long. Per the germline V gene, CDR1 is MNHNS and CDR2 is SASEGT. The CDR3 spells CASSDQGLSGELFF. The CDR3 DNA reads TGTGCCAGCAGTGATCAGGGGCTTAGCGGGGAGCTGTTTTTT.

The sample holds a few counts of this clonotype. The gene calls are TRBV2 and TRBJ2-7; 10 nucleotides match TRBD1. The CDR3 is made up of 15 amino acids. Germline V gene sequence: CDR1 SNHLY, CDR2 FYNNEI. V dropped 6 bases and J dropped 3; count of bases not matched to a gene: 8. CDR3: CASSKDRGNIYEQYF. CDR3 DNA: TGTGCCAGCAGCAAGGACAGGGGGAATATCTACGAGCAGTACTTC.

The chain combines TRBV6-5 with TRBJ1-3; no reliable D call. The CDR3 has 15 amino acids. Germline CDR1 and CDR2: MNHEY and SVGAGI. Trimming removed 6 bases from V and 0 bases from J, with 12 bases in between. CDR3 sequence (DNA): TGTGCCAGCAGATACGACACCACCTCTGGAAACACCATATATTTT. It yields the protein CASRYDTTSGNTIYF.

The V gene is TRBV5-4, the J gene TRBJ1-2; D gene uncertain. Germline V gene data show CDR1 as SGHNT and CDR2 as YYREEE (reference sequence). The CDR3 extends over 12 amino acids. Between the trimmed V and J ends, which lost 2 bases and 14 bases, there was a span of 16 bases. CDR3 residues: CASSLDSAGVTF. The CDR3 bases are TGTGCCAGCAGCTTAGATTCCGCCGGAGTGACCTTC. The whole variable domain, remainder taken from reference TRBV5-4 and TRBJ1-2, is ETGVTQSPTHLIKTRGQQVTLRCSSQSGHNTVSWYQQALGQGPQFIFQYYREEENGRGNFPPRFSGLQFPNYSSELNVNALELDDSALYLCASSLDSAGVTFGSGTRLTVV.

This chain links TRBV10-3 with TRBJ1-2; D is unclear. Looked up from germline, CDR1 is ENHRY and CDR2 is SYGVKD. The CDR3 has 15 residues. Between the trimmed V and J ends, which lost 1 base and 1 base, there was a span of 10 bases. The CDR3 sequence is CAISEFSQSNYGYTF. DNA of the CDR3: TGTGCCATCAGTGAGTTTAGTCAGAGTAACTATGGCTACACCTTC.

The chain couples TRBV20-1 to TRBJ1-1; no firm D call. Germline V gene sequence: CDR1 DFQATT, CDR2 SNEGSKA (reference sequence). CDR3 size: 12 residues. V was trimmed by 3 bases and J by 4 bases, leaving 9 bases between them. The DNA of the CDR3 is TGCAGTGCTAGGATTCGGATCACTGAAGCTTTCTTT. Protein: CSARIRITEAFF.

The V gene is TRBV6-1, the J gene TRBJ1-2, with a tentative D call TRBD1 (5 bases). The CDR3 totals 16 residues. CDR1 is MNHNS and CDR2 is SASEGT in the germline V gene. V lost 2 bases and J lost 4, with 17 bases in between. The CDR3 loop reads CASSEKAGRIVYGYTF. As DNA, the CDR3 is TGTGCCAGCAGTGAAAAAGCAGGGAGGATTGTCTATGGCTACACCTTC.